The entry that follows covers one TCR beta chain sequence. Genomic DNA, the template, was used for profiling of the TCR beta VDJ and CDR3. TCRdb re-called the reads through MiXCR, storing one row per CDR3 protein. The data show 150,000 to 200,000 distinct CDR3 sequences, approximately 40% seen once. This CDR3 contains 17 residues. Trimming cost V 0 bases and J 1 base; bases outside gene matches: 6. The germline V gene encodes CDR1 SGDLS and CDR2 YYNGEE. The data were taken from a study of CD8+CD57+ T cells in acquired aplastic anemia. Whole-study context: Average DNA yield from sorted CD4+ and CD8+ cells was roughly 3.1 ug.

Sequencing input: sorted CD4+, CD8+, or CD8+CD57+ T cells (not recorded which) from PBMCs. This receptor was taken from a human donor in good health. The chain combines TRBV9 with TRBJ2-2; 7 positions match TRBD1. Written as DNA, the CDR3 is TGTGCCAGCAGCGTAGAAGTAGGGGGCTTGAACACCGGGGAGCTGTTTTTT. Translating gives CASSVEVGGLNTGELFF. The entire variable domain, with the rest obtained from reference TRBV9 and TRBJ2-2, is as follows: DSGVTQTPKHLITATGQRVTLRCSPRSGDLSVYWYQQSLDQGLQFLIQYYNGEERAKGNILERFSAQQFPDLHSELNLSSLELGDSALYFCASSVEVGGLNTGELFFGEGSRLTVL.